These 14 T cell receptor beta chains share one sample of origin, sequenced in a study of cytomegalovirus exposure and HLA in healthy donors. PCR involved 60 Vbeta and 13 Jbeta primers. Some clones are missing from TCRdb's copy, which holds only in-frame ones; the method was immunoSEQ multiplex PCR. The table has around 100,000 clones, around two thirds seen once. Sequencing was done on a sample of PBMCs. All receptors derive from a man in his thirties or forties in good health and CMV-seropositive.

This chain links TRBV10-3 with TRBJ2-1; 8 bases are a match to TRBD1. V lost 0 bases, J lost 5 bases, and 3 bases stayed unmatched. Germline V gene lookup returns CDR1 ENHRY and CDR2 SYGVKD. The CDR3 sequence is 15 residues long. The DNA of the CDR3 is TGTGCCATCAGTGAGTCCGGGACAGGTGACAATGAGCAGTTCTTC. Encoded protein: CAISESGTGDNEQFF.

This clone was detected only a few times. This chain links TRBV7-8 with TRBJ2-1; 14 nucleotides line up with TRBD2. CDR3 length equals 15 residues. V gave up 5 bases and J gave up 8 bases; unmatched junction bases: 5. Germline CDR1 SGHVS, CDR2 FQNEAQ. CDR3: CASSRTSGGFDEQFF. The DNA for the CDR3 is TGTGCCAGCAGCCGGACTAGCGGGGGGTTCGATGAGCAGTTCTTC.

V is TRBV30 and J is TRBJ1-3; D is undetermined. Trimming took 0 bases from V and 3 from J, leaving 6 bases between them. The germline gives CDR1 GTSNPN, CDR2 SVGIG (reference sequence). There are 13 residues in the CDR3. The CDR3 reads CAWSVLFGNTIYF. CDR3 DNA: TGTGCCTGGAGTGTTCTTTTTGGAAACACCATATATTTT.

This chain uses TRBV6-1 with TRBJ2-1; tentatively, D is TRBD2 (6 bases). Per germline, CDR1 MNHNS and CDR2 SASEGT. Trimming pared 5 bases from V and 12 bases from J, leaving 20 bases between. The CDR3 totals 14 residues. CDR3: CASSISGLTLGQFF. The CDR3 DNA reads as TGTGCCAGCAGTATTTCGGGACTCACTTTGGGGCAGTTCTTC.

The rearrangement uses TRBV10-3 and TRBJ1-2; a weak D match, TRBD1 (6 bases). The CDR3 sequence is 14 residues long. V lost 5 bases and J lost 3, with 13 bases in between. Looked up from germline, CDR1 is ENHRY and CDR2 is SYGVKD. CDR3: CAISRQGQDYGYTF. CDR3 DNA: TGTGCCATCAGTCGGCAGGGGCAAGACTATGGCTACACCTTC.

V is TRBV6-1 and J is TRBJ1-6, with D perhaps TRBD1 (6 bases). Trimming removed 6 bases at V and 6 bases at J, with 12 bases between. The V gene's germline CDR1 is MNHNS and CDR2 SASEGT. The CDR3 has 14 residues. This CDR3 reads CASSGQSFNSPLHF. CDR3 nucleotides: TGTGCCAGCAGCGGACAGTCTTTTAATTCACCCCTCCACTTT.

This clone was counted a few times. This chain uses TRBV7-9 with TRBJ1-2; D unresolved. The V gene lost 1 base and the J gene lost 4 bases, with 10 bases spanning the gap. Per the germline V gene, CDR1 is SEHNR and CDR2 is FQNEAQ (reference sequence). The CDR3 is made up of 14 amino acids. CDR3 nucleotides: TGTGCCAGCAGCTTAGATGGCAGTCTCTATGGCTACACCTTC. As protein: CASSLDGSLYGYTF.

The CDR3 loop reads CASSPPQDQETQYF. CDR3 nucleotide sequence: TGTGCCAGCAGCCCCCCTCAGGATCAAGAGACCCAGTACTTC. V usage is TRBV9 and J usage is TRBJ2-5; D uncertain. The germline CDR1 and CDR2 sequences are SGDLS and YYNGEE. V was clipped by 4 bases and J by 2 bases, with 12 bases between them. This CDR3 region has 14 residues. The whole variable domain, filled in from reference TRBV9 and TRBJ2-5, reads DSGVTQTPKHLITATGQRVTLRCSPRSGDLSVYWYQQSLDQGLQFLIQYYNGEERAKGNILERFSAQQFPDLHSELNLSSLELGDSALYFCASSPPQDQETQYFGPGTRLLVL.

The V and J genes are TRBV6-6 and TRBJ2-5, with 14 bases that match TRBD2. Germline CDR1 is MNHNY and CDR2 is SVGAGI (reference sequence). This CDR3 contains 16 residues. The trim removed 6 bases at V and 2 bases at J, leaving 5 bases unmatched. The DNA for the CDR3 is TGTGCCAGCAGACCCGGGACTAGCGGGGGACAAGAGACCCAGTACTTC. Protein product: CASRPGTSGGQETQYF.

This clone appeared a few times. The chain is built from TRBV9 and TRBJ1-5; TRBD1 might be the D (5 bases). Germline loops: CDR1 SGDLS, CDR2 YYNGEE. This CDR3 is built from 14 residues. V lost 3 bases and J 1 base, leaving 8 bases between the germline ends. The CDR3 protein is CASSAQGSNQPQHF. In nucleotides, the CDR3 is TGTGCCAGCAGCGCGCAGGGAAGCAATCAGCCCCAGCATTTT.

V is TRBV6-5 and J is TRBJ2-7; 9 nucleotides match TRBD2. The ends lost 6 bases at V and 5 bases at J; junction bases unmatched: 8. In germline, CDR1 is MNHEY, CDR2 SVGAGI. The CDR3 is made up of 14 amino acids. This CDR3 is CASRLLGTSNEQYF. The CDR3 DNA follows: TGTGCCAGCAGACTTCTTGGGACTAGCAACGAGCAGTACTTC.

This clone is medium-sized (0.01 to 0.1%) within its sample. One end of the junction is discordant with germline, which a read error may explain. V usage is TRBV6-6 and J usage is TRBJ2-7, with TRBD2 matching 8 bases. The CDR3 contains 14 residues. CDR1 and CDR2 from the germline V gene are MNHNY and SVGAGI (reference sequence). The CDR3 DNA is TGTGCCAGCAGTTTCTTAGCGGGGCCTTACGTGCAGTACTTC. It translates to CASSFLAGPYVQYF.

V gene TRBV9 combines with J gene TRBJ1-1; 8 bases match TRBD1. The germline V gene has CDR1 SGDLS and CDR2 YYNGEE. The trim removed 0 bases at V and 0 bases at J, leaving 4 bases unmatched. The CDR3 has 16 amino acids. CDR3 in DNA: TGTGCCAGCAGCGTAGGGGCAGGGGGCCTGAACACTGAAGCTTTCTTT. Translated, it gives CASSVGAGGLNTEAFF.

V usage is TRBV13 and J usage is TRBJ2-1; D is perhaps TRBD2 (6 bases). CDR1 is PRHDT and CDR2 is FYEKMQ in the germline V gene (reference sequence). The CDR3 runs to 14 residues. Trimming stripped 5 bases from V and 6 bases from J, with 14 bases between. In DNA, the CDR3 is TGTGCCAGCAGCGACCGAGGGACTGTCAATGAGCAGTTCTTC. This translates into CASSDRGTVNEQFF.